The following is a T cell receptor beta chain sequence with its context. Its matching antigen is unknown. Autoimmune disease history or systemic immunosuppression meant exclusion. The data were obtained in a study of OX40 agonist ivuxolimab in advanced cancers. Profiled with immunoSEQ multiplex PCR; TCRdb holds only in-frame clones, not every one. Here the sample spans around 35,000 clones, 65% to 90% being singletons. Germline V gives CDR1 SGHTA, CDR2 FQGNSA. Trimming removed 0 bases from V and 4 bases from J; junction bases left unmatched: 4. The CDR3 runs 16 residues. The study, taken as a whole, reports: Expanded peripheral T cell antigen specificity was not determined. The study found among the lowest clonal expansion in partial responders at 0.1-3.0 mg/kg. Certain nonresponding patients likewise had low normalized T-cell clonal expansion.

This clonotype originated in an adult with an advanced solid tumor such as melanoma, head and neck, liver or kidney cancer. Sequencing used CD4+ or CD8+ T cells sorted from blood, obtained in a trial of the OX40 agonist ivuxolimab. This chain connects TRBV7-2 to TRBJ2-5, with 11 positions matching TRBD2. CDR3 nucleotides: TGTGCCAGCAGCTTAGCGCTTCTAGCGGGAGGAGAGACCCAGTACTTC. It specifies CASSLALLAGGETQYF.